A single sample is the source of the 14 T cell receptor beta chains below, sequenced in a study of shared clonotypes between healthy human individuals. This table comes from immunoSEQ multiplex PCR, and its TCRdb copy is limited to in-frame clones, with some not included. The sample has around 940,000 clones, over 60% seen once. Sequences were obtained from memory CD4+ T cells sorted from blood. Subset specified: CD45RA-negative fraction. The source is a man between 18 and 29 years old in good health.

The chain is built from TRBV7-2 and TRBJ1-4; maybe TRBD1 (6 bases). Trimming removed 1 base at V and 5 bases at J, with 11 bases between. This CDR3 is built from 15 residues. Germline V gives CDR1 SGHTA, CDR2 FQGNSA. The CDR3 sequence: CASSLDGQNNEKLFF. The CDR3 region has the DNA TGTGCCAGCAGCTTAGACGGACAGAACAATGAAAAACTGTTTTTT.

The count of this clone is one. The rearrangement links TRBV30 to TRBJ1-1; D call uncertain. With 4 bases removed from V and 1 base from J, the gap between germline ends came to 7 bases. This CDR3 spans 12 amino acids. Germline values: CDR1 GTSNPN, CDR2 SVGIG (reference sequence). In DNA, the CDR3 is TGTGCCTGGAAGCGAGGGAACACTGAAGCTTTCTTT. Translated: CAWKRGNTEAFF.

The rearrangement links TRBV9 to TRBJ1-6, with D hard to call. V was trimmed by 0 bases and J by 5 bases, leaving 12 bases between them. The V gene's germline CDR1 is SGDLS and CDR2 YYNGEE. The CDR3 consists of 16 residues. In DNA form, the CDR3 reads TGTGCCAGCAGCGTAGAGTCCAGCCCCCATAATTCACCCCTCCACTTT. Protein sequence: CASSVESSPHNSPLHF.

This chain uses TRBV10-3 with TRBJ2-7; no definite D call. Germline V gene data show CDR1 as ENHRY and CDR2 as SYGVKD. This CDR3 has 12 residues. The ends were cut back, 6 bases at V and 6 bases at J, with 12 bases in the middle. This CDR3 is CAISSQATEQYF. For the CDR3, the DNA is TGTGCCATCAGCTCGCAAGCCACCGAGCAGTACTTC.

This chain joins TRBV6-1 and TRBJ2-7; possibly TRBD1 for D (6 bases). V lost 5 bases to trimming and J lost 3 bases, with 17 bases between them. The CDR3 totals 15 residues. Germline assignment: CDR1 MNHNS and CDR2 SASEGT. In nucleotides, the CDR3 is TGTGCCAGCAGTTCACAGCTGGGGGCCATCTACGAGCAGTACTTC. It specifies CASSSQLGAIYEQYF.

The chain joins TRBV4-2 to TRBJ1-2; D is unclear. From germline, CDR1 is LGHNA and CDR2 YNFKEQ. The CDR3 is 15 amino acids. Trimming stripped 0 bases from V and 0 bases from J, with 8 bases between. The CDR3 sequence: CASSQDLQPNYGYTF. DNA of the CDR3: TGTGCCAGCAGCCAAGATTTACAGCCTAACTATGGCTACACCTTC.

This chain joins TRBV5-1 and TRBJ2-7; 8 nucleotides align to TRBD2. Losses at the gene ends were 1 base for V and 7 bases for J; bases not matched to a gene: 10. Germline V gives CDR1 SGHRS, CDR2 YFSETQ. CDR3 length equals 15 residues. CDR3 coding DNA: TGCGCCAGCAGCTTGCGGGGTAGCGGGGTGGGAGAGCAGTACTTC. Translated: CASSLRGSGVGEQYF.

The chain recombines TRBV7-9 with TRBJ1-4; perhaps TRBD1 as D (5 bases). This CDR3 has 14 amino acids. Germline V gene lookup returns CDR1 SEHNR and CDR2 FQNEAQ (reference sequence). The ends were cut back, 2 bases at V and 7 bases at J, with 11 bases in the middle. CDR3 sequence (DNA): TGTGCCAGCAGCTTATCCGGGGCCTTTGAAAAACTGTTTTTT. It translates to CASSLSGAFEKLFF.

V gene TRBV6-1 combines with J gene TRBJ1-5; D might be TRBD1 (6 bases). CDR1 and CDR2 (germline): MNHNS, SASEGT. V lost 8 bases, J lost 5 bases, and 16 bases lay in between. This CDR3 has 14 amino acids. The chain's CDR3 is CASGDRTDHQPQHF. CDR3 bases: TGTGCCAGCGGGGACCGGACAGACCATCAGCCCCAGCATTTT.

This sequence joins TRBV6-6 and TRBJ1-5; tentative D call: TRBD1 (6 bases). Trimming removed 2 bases at V and 2 bases at J, with 13 bases between. The V gene's germline CDR1 is MNHNY and CDR2 SVGAGI (reference sequence). The CDR3 spans 16 residues. The CDR3 DNA follows: TGTGCCAGCAGTTACGCCACAGGGATGGGCAATCAGCCCCAGCATTTT. It translates to CASSYATGMGNQPQHF.

The chain employs TRBV15 and TRBJ2-5, with D uncertain. The CDR3 extends over 14 amino acids. Trimming removed 0 bases at V and 7 bases at J, with 12 bases between. The V gene's germline CDR1 is LNHNV and CDR2 YYDKDF (reference sequence). Here the CDR3 DNA reads TGTGCCACCAGCAGAGATCACGGCCTTAGGACCCAGTACTTC. Residues: CATSRDHGLRTQYF.

This clone showed up just once. The chain couples TRBV4-1 to TRBJ2-2, with D hard to call. The V and J ends lost 2 bases and 3 bases respectively, with 7 bases between them. This CDR3 is 14 amino acids long. The germline V gene encodes CDR1 MGHRA and CDR2 YSYEKL. CDR3 sequence reads: CASSQKADTGELFF. In DNA form, the CDR3 reads TGCGCCAGCAGCCAAAAGGCGGACACCGGGGAGCTGTTTTTT.

This clone was seen at least ten times. The chain couples TRBV5-4 to TRBJ1-2; 7 bases agree with TRBD1. The junction had 4 bases not matched to a gene; V was cut back by 4 bases and J by 4 bases. Germline V lookup: CDR1 SGHNT, CDR2 YYREEE (reference sequence). This CDR3 has 13 residues. CDR3 DNA sequence: TGTGCCAGCAGCCCGGACAGGCCCTATGGCTACACCTTC. It specifies CASSPDRPYGYTF.

The chain is built from TRBV27 and TRBJ2-5, with D unclear. The CDR3 runs to 13 residues. The germline V gene has CDR1 MNHEY and CDR2 SMNVEV (reference sequence). Trimming stripped 8 bases from V and 3 bases from J, with 13 bases between. The CDR3 bases are TGTGCCAGCCCCGCACCATCTAAAGAGACCCAGTACTTC. This encodes CASPAPSKETQYF.